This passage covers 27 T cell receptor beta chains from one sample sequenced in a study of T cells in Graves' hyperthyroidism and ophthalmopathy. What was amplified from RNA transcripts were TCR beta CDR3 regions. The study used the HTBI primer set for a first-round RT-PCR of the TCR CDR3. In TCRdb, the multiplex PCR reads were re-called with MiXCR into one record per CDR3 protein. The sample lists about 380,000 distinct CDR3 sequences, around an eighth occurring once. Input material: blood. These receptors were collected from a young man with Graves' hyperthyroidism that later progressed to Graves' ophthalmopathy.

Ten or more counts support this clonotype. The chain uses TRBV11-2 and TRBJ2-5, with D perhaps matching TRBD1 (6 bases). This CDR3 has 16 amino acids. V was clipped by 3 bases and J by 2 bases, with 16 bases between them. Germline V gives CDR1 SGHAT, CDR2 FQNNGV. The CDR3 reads CASSLGAVTGQETQYF. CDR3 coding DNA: TGTGCCAGCAGCTTGGGTGCCGTCACAGGGCAAGAGACCCAGTACTTC.

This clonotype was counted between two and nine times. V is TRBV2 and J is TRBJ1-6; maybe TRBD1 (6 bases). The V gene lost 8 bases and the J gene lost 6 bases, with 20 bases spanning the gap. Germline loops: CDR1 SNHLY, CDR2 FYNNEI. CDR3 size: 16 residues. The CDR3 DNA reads TGTGCCAGCGTAAGACCAGGGGCGGATGGTAATTCACCCCTCCACTTT. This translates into CASVRPGADGNSPLHF. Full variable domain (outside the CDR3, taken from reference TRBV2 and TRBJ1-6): EPEVTQTPSHQVTQMGQEVILRCVPISNHLYFYWYRQILGQKVEFLVSFYNNEISEKSEIFDDQFSVERPDGSNFTLKIRSTKLEDSAMYFCASVRPGADGNSPLHFGNGTRLTVT.

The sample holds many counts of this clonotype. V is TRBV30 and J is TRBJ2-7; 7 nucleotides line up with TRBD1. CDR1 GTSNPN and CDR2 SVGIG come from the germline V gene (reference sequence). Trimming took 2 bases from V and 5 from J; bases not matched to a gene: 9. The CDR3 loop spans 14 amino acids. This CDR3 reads CAWSLRQGTDEQYF. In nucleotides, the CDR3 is TGTGCCTGGAGTCTTCGACAGGGAACGGACGAGCAGTACTTC.

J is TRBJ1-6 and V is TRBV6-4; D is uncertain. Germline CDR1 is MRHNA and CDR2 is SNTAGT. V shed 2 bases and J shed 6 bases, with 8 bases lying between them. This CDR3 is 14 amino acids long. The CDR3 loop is CASSDKGSNSPLHF. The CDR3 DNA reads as TGTGCCAGCAGTGACAAGGGCTCTAATTCACCCCTCCACTTT.

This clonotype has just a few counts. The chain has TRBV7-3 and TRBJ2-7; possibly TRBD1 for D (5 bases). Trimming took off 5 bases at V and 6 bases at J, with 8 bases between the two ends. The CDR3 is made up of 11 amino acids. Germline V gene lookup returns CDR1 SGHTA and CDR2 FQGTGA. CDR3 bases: TGTGCCAGCAGCAACCAGGGCGAGCAGTACTTC. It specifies CASSNQGEQYF. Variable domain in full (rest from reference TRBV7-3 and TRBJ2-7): GAGVSQTPSNKVTEKGKYVELRCDPISGHTALYWYRQSLGQGPEFLIYFQGTGAADDSGLPNDRFFAVRPEGSVSTLKIQRTERGDSAVYLCASSNQGEQYFGPGTRLTVT.

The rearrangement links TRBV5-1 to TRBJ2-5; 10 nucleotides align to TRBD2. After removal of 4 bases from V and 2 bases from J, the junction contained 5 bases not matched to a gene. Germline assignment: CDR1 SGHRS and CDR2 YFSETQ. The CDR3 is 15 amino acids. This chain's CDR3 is CASSRGLASQETQYF. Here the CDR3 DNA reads TGCGCCAGCAGCCGGGGACTAGCGAGTCAAGAGACCCAGTACTTC.

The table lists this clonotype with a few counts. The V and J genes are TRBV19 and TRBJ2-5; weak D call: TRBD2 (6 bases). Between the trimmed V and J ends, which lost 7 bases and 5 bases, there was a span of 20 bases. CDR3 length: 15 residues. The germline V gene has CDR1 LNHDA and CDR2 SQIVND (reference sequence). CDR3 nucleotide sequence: TGTGCCAGTATAGCCACGGGCGCGGAGGGGGAGACCCAGTACTTC. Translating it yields CASIATGAEGETQYF.

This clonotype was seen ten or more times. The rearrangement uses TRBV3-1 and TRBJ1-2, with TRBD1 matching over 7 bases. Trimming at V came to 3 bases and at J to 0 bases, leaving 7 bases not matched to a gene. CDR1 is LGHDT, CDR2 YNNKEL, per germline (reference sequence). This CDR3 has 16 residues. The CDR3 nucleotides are TGTGCCAGCAGCCAGGCAGGGACAGCAGCTAACTATGGCTACACCTTC. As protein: CASSQAGTAANYGYTF.

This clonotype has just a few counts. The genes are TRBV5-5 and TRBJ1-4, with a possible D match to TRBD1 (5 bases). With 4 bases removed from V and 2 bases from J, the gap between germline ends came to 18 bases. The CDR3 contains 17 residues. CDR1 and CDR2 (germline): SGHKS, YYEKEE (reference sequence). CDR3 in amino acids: CASSDNGGMVTNEKLFF. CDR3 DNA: TGTGCCAGCAGCGATAATGGGGGGATGGTGACTAATGAAAAACTGTTTTTT.

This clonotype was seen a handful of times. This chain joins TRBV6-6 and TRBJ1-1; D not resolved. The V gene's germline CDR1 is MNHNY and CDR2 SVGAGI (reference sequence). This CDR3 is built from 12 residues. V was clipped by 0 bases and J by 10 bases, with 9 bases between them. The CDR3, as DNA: TGTGCCAGCAGTTACTCTGGGCAGGTAGCTTTCTTT. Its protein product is CASSYSGQVAFF.

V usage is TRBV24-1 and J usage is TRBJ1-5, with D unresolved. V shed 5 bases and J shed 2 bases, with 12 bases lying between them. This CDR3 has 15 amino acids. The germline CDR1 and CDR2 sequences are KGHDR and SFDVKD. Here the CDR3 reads CATSGKGRGNQPQHF. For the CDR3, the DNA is TGTGCCACCAGTGGGAAAGGGCGAGGCAATCAGCCCCAGCATTTT.

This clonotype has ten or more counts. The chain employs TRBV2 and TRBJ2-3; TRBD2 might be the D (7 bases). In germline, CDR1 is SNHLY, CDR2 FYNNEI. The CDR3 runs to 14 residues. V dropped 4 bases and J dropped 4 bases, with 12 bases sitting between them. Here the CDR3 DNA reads TGTGCCAGCAGTGCGGGGGGCGACGCAGATACGCAGTATTTT. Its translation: CASSAGGDADTQYF.

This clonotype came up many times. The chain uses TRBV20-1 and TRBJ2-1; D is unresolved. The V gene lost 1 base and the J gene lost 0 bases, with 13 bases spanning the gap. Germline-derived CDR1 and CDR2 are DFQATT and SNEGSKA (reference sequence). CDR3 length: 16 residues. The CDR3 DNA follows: TGCAGTGCTAGAGGCGGACGCCTAAGCTCCTACAATGAGCAGTTCTTC. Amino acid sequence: CSARGGRLSSYNEQFF.

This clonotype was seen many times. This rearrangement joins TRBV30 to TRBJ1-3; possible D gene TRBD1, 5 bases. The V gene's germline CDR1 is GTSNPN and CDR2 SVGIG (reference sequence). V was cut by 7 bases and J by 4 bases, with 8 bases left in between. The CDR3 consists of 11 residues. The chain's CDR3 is CASAGGNTIYF. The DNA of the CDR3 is TGTGCCTCCGCAGGGGGAAACACCATATATTTT.

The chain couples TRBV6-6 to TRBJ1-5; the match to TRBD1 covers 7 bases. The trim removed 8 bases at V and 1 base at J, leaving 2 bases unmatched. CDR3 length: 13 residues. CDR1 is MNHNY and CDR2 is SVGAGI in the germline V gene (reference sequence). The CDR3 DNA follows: TGTGCCAGCGTACAGGGGAGCAATCAGCCCCAGCATTTT. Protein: CASVQGSNQPQHF.

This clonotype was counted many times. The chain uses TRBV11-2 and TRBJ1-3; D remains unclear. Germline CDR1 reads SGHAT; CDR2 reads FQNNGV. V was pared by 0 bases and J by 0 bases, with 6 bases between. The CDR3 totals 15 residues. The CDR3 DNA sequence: TGTGCCAGCAGCTTAGAAGCCATCTCTGGAAACACCATATATTTT. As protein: CASSLEAISGNTIYF. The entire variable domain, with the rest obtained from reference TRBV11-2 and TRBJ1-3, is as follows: EAGVAQSPRYKIIEKRQSVAFWCNPISGHATLYWYQQILGQGPKLLIQFQNNGVVDDSQLPKDRFSAERLKGVDSTLKIQPAKLEDSAVYLCASSLEAISGNTIYFGEGSWLTVV.

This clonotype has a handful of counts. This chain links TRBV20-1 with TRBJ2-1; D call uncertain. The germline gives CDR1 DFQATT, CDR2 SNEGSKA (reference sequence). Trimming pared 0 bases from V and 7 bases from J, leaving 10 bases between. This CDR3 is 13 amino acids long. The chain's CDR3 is CSARDRSLNEQFF. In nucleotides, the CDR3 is TGCAGTGCTAGAGATCGAAGCTTGAATGAGCAGTTCTTC.

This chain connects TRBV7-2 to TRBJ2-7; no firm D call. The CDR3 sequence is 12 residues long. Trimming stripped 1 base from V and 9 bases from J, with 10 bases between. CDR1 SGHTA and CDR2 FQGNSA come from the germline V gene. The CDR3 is CASSLGPGSQYF. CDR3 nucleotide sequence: TGTGCCAGCAGCTTAGGCCCCGGGTCGCAGTACTTC.

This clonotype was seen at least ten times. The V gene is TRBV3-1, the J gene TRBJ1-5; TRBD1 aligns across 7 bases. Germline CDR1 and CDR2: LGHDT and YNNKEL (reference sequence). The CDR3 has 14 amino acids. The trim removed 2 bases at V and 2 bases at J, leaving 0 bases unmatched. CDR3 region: CASSQQGGNQPQHF. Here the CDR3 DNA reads TGTGCCAGCAGCCAACAGGGGGGCAATCAGCCCCAGCATTTT.

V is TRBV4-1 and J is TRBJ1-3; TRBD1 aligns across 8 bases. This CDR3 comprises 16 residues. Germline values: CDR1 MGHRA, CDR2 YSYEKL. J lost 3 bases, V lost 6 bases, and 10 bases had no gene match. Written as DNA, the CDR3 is TGCGCCAGCAGTTCAGATCAGGGGGCTCTTGGAAACACCATATATTTT. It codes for CASSSDQGALGNTIYF.

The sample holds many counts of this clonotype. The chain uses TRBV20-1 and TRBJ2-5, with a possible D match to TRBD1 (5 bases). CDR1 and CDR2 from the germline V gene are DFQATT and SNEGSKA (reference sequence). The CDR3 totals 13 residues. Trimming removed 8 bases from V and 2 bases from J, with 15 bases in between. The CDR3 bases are TGCAGTCAGTCCTACCGACAGCAAGAGACCCAGTACTTC. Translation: CSQSYRQQETQYF.

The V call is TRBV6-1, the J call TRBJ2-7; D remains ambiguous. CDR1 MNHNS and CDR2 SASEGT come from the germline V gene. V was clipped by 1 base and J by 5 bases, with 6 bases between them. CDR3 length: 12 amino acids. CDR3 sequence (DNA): TGTGCCAGCAGTGAAGTTGGGGACGAGCAGTACTTC. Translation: CASSEVGDEQYF.

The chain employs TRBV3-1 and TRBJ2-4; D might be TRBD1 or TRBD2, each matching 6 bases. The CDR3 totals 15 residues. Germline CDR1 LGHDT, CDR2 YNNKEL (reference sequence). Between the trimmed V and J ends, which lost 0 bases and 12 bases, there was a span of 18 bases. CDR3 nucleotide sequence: TGTGCCAGCAGCCAAGATCCGGGGGCCCAGGCCACTCAGTACTTC. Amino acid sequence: CASSQDPGAQATQYF.

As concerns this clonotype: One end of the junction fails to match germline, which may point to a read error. The CDR3 spells CASSPGTYNERFF. The DNA for the CDR3 is TGTGCCAGCAGCCCCGGGACTTACAATGAGCGGTTCTTC. The V call is TRBV3-1, the J call TRBJ2-1, with a weak D call TRBD2 (6 bases). The CDR3 is 13 residues long. Germline V lookup: CDR1 LGHDT, CDR2 YNNKEL (reference sequence).

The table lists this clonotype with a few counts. CDR3 sequence (DNA): TGCGCCAGCAGCTTGGGTAGCTTCTCTGGAAACACCATATATTTT. Encoded protein: CASSLGSFSGNTIYF. This rearrangement joins TRBV5-1 to TRBJ1-3; D unclear. CDR3 length: 15 residues. Germline-derived CDR1 and CDR2 are SGHRS and YFSETQ. Trimming cost V 0 bases and J 0 bases, with 7 bases left between them.

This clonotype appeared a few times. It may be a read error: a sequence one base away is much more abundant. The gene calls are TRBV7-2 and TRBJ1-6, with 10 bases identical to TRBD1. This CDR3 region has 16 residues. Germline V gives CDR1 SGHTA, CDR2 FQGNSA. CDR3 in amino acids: CASSLAGTGVDSPPHF. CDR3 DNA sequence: TGTGCCAGCAGCTTAGCCGGGACAGGGGTAGATTCACCCCCCCACTTT.

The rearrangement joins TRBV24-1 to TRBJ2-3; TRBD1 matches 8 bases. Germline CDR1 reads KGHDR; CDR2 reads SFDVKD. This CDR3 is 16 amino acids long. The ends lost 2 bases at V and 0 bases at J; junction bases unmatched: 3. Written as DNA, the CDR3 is TGTGCCACCAGTGATTCGACAGGGGAGAGCACAGATACGCAGTATTTT. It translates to CATSDSTGESTDTQYF.